This TCR beta chain emerged from a study of vaccination and CD4 T cells after COVID-19. Points from the study as a whole: Convalescent patients had a median 86.3% of reactive clones appearing only post-vaccination.

Treatment meaning: roughly 11-day PBMC culture with coronavirus spike peptide pools or control peptides (ViraFEST assay). Sequencing of cultured CD4+ T cell DNA used the Oncomine TCR Beta short-read assay. TCRdb independently ran MiXCR on the PCR reads; one entry per CDR3 protein. The table lists about 14,000 distinct CDR3 sequences, around a third of them singletons, with roughly 38% in the top ten. A remark on this clonotype: Its antigen is unidentified.

CDR1 MNHEY and CDR2 SVGEGT come from the germline V gene. The length of the CDR3 is 15 residues. After removal of 6 bases from V and 7 bases from J, the junction contained 11 bases not matched to a gene. The clonotype comes from a human donor with COVID-19. The chain employs TRBV6-2 or TRBV6-3 and TRBJ1-5; TRBD1 matches 8 bases. Sequenced material: cultured CD4+ T cells from blood. The DNA for the CDR3 is TGTGCCAGCAGCCAGGGGGCAGGGCCGGGCCAGCCCCAGCATTTT. Translated, it gives CASSQGAGPGQPQHF.